A selection of T cell receptor beta chains follows, all from one sample in a study of T cell responses to AZD1222 COVID-19 vaccine. Assay: immunoSEQ multiplex PCR; the TCRdb copy retains only in-frame clones and omits some. The table lists roughly 93,000 clones, 85% to 90% of them singletons. The sequenced sample was peripheral blood, obtained on day 0 of AZD1222 vaccination. These receptor sequences come from an adult in good health. CDR3s include the opening cysteine and the closing phenylalanine or tryptophan. A D gene is named only where the DNA matches it firmly. The listing skips clone size in some rows; elsewhere it reads once, few, many or a size class.

V gene,J gene,D gene,clone size,CDR3 length,CDR3 protein,CDR3 DNA
TRBV5-1,TRBJ2-1,-,-,16,CASSLAGSGDYNEQFF,TGCGCCAGCAGCTTGGCCGGTTCAGGGGATTACAATGAGCAGTTCTTC
TRBV7-2,TRBJ2-1,-,-,14,CASSLKRSYNEQFF,TGTGCCAGCAGCCTGAAGCGCTCCTACAATGAGCAGTTCTTC
TRBV6-6,TRBJ2-7,-,-,14,CASRPGLILGEQYF,TGTGCCAGCAGGCCGGGACTTATTTTGGGCGAGCAGTACTTC
TRBV3-1/TRBV3-2,TRBJ2-7,TRBD2,-,17,CASTGTSGRGNSYEQYF,TGTGCCTCGACCGGGACTAGCGGGAGGGGGAACTCCTACGAGCAGTACTTC
TRBV19,TRBJ2-2,TRBD1,-,16,CASRRTGTGNTGELFF,TGTGCCAGTAGACGTACCGGGACAGGGAACACCGGGGAGCTGTTTTTT
TRBV11-1,TRBJ1-6,TRBD1,-,13,CASSLERRDSPHF,TGTGCCAGCAGCTTAGAGCGTCGGGACAGCCCCCACTTT
TRBV30,TRBJ2-5,-,-,12,CAWSVGGQTQYF,TGTGCCTGGAGTGTAGGGGGTCAGACCCAGTACTTC
TRBV3-1/TRBV3-2,TRBJ1-3,TRBD1,-,18,CASSQITGGAGSGNTIYF,TGTGCCAGCAGCCAAATAACAGGGGGCGCCGGGTCTGGAAACACCATATATTTT
TRBV9,TRBJ2-1,-,-,16,CASSVDPGASYNEQFF,TGTGCCAGCAGCGTAGACCCAGGGGCGTCCTACAATGAGCAGTTCTTC
TRBV7-2,TRBJ1-1,-,once,14,CASSLGRGGTEAFF,TGTGCCAGCAGCTTGGGCCGTGGTGGCACTGAAGCTTTCTTT
TRBV19,TRBJ2-1,TRBD2,-,15,CASSGIAGVENEQFF,TGTGCCAGTAGTGGCATAGCGGGAGTAGAAAATGAGCAGTTCTTC
TRBV27,TRBJ2-2,-,-,14,CASSFPASTGELFF,TGTGCCAGCAGTTTCCCAGCCAGCACCGGGGAGCTGTTTTTT
TRBV24-1,TRBJ2-1,-,-,14,CATSDFPQNNEQFF,TGTGCCACCAGTGATTTCCCCCAGAATAATGAGCAGTTCTTC
TRBV5-1,TRBJ2-5,-,-,12,CASSFGQETQYF,TGCGCCAGCAGCTTTGGACAAGAGACCCAGTACTTC
TRBV27,TRBJ2-6,-,-,19,CASSLSWGTYSSGANVLTF,TGTGCCAGCAGTTTATCTTGGGGAACTTATAGCTCTGGGGCCAACGTCCTGACTTTC
TRBV5-1,TRBJ2-7,-,-,14,CASSLGQGVYEQYF,TGCGCCAGCAGCTTAGGCCAGGGAGTCTACGAGCAGTACTTC
TRBV10-3,TRBJ2-5,-,-,13,CAIRRDSQETQYF,TGTGCCATCAGGCGGGACTCCCAAGAGACCCAGTACTTC
TRBV15,TRBJ2-7,-,few,13,CATSRSDVQEQYF,TGTGCCACCAGCAGATCGGACGTACAGGAGCAGTACTTC
TRBV5-1,TRBJ2-3,TRBD2,-,19,CASSSGLAGGTPGTDTQYF,TGCGCCAGCAGCTCCGGACTAGCGGGAGGCACGCCAGGGACAGATACGCAGTATTTT
TRBV7-8,TRBJ1-5,-,-,15,CASSKGAYGNQPQHF,TGTGCCAGCAGCAAGGGTGCATACGGCAATCAGCCCCAGCATTTT
TRBV11-2,TRBJ1-3,-,-,13,CASSWGAGNTIYF,TGTGCCAGCAGCTGGGGAGCCGGAAACACCATATATTTT
TRBV5-1,TRBJ2-3,-,-,13,CASSFGPEGTQYF,TGCGCCAGCAGCTTCGGCCCGGAAGGTACGCAGTATTTT
TRBV4-3,TRBJ2-1,TRBD2,-,16,CASSPHGLAGGNEQFF,TGCGCCAGCAGCCCCCACGGGTTAGCGGGAGGCAATGAGCAGTTCTTC
TRBV3-1/TRBV3-2,TRBJ2-2,TRBD2,-,16,CASSQEPGGNTGELFF,TGTGCCAGCAGCCAAGAGCCGGGAGGGAACACCGGGGAGCTGTTTTTT
TRBV1,TRBJ2-1,-,-,16,CTSSQETGGRYNEQFF,TGCACCAGCAGCCAAGAGACGGGAGGGCGGTACAATGAGCAGTTCTTC
TRBV5-1,TRBJ2-3,TRBD2,-,16,CASSLSISGTGDTQYF,TGCGCCAGCAGCTTGTCAATTAGCGGGACGGGGGATACGCAGTATTTT
TRBV19,TRBJ2-3,TRBD2,-,17,CASSVNSGRASTDTQYF,TGTGCCAGTAGTGTAAATAGCGGGAGAGCTAGCACAGATACGCAGTATTTT
TRBV3-1/TRBV3-2,TRBJ1-2,-,few,14,CASSQGTFRYGYTF,TGTGCCAGCAGCCAGGGGACTTTTAGGTATGGCTACACCTTC
TRBV21-1,TRBJ1-5,-,-,15,CANSKGKDSNQPQHF,TGTGCCAACTCGAAGGGGAAGGATAGCAATCAGCCCCAGCATTTT
TRBV4-3,TRBJ1-3,-,once,14,CASSYGVGGNTIYF,TGCGCCAGCAGCTACGGGGTCGGTGGAAACACCATATATTTT
TRBV6-1,TRBJ2-3,TRBD2,-,16,CASSEGGSGSSDTQYF,TGTGCCAGCAGTGAGGGAGGGAGCGGGAGCTCGGATACGCAGTATTTT
TRBV28,TRBJ1-1,-,-,15,CASTQTRGVDTEAFF,TGTGCCAGCACCCAAACTCGTGGGGTAGACACTGAAGCTTTCTTT
TRBV5-4,TRBJ2-6,TRBD2,-,17,CASSSGTSGFGANVLTF,TGTGCCAGCAGCTCGGGGACTAGCGGGTTCGGGGCCAACGTCCTGACTTTC
TRBV28,TRBJ1-5,-,-,15,CASSVQGKGDQPQHF,TGTGCCAGCAGCGTCCAGGGAAAAGGGGATCAGCCCCAGCATTTT
TRBV7-3,TRBJ2-3,TRBD2,-,16,CASSLWRAGGRDTQYF,TGTGCCAGCAGCTTATGGAGGGCGGGAGGGCGCGATACGCAGTATTTT
TRBV2,TRBJ2-1,-,-,13,CASVVGRYNEQFF,TGTGCCAGCGTGGTGGGGAGATACAATGAGCAGTTCTTC